The sample holds many counts of the clone carrying this T cell receptor beta chain. The sample is drawn from a study of T cell repertoires in cytomegalovirus infection. Overall study: In public TCR beta signatures, there were indications of both CMV infection and matching HLA type.

Trimming at V came to 6 bases and at J to 3 bases, leaving 9 bases not matched to a gene. The CDR3 is 15 amino acids. TCRdb used MiXCR to reprocess the reads, holding one entry per CDR3 protein. Of about 490,000 distinct CDR3 sequences in the sample, approximately 10% were seen once. This TCR derives from a human donor in good health (CMV status not recorded). Some clones in this sample may be carry-over from other donors' samples. The chain couples TRBV12-3 or TRBV12-4 to TRBJ1-1; 8 bases are a match to TRBD1. Input material: PBMCs. The CDR3 region is CASSPGQGWDTEAFF. The CDR3 DNA follows: TGTGCCAGCAGCCCCGGACAGGGATGGGACACTGAAGCTTTCTTT.